This T cell receptor (beta chain) derives from a study of beta chain features in type 1 diabetes. Since all of the isolated RNA was reverse transcribed, expressed TCRB transcripts were what got sequenced. Sequencing used immunoSEQ multiplex PCR; TCRdb keeps in-frame clones, though not all of them. The repertoire holds 450,000 to 600,000 clones, approximately 28% seen once, with around 0.065% in the top ten. The CDR3 is 16 residues long. The V gene lost 0 bases and the J gene lost 4 bases, with 16 bases spanning the gap. Germline-derived CDR1 and CDR2 are GTSNPN and SVGIG (reference sequence). Turning to this clone: Its antigen is unknown.

Study observations and caveats: VDJ junctions sequenced from type 1 diabetes patients showed fewer insertions and more deletions.

The TCR sequence derives from a young man in good health. The V call is TRBV30, the J call TRBJ2-4; D is perhaps TRBD1 or TRBD2 (5 bases each). Source material: naive CD4+ T cells from blood. In DNA form, the CDR3 reads TGTGCCTGGAGTGTACGACCTGGGACCGCGAAAAACATTCAGTACTTC. It yields the protein CAWSVRPGTAKNIQYF.